The entry below gives a single TCR beta chain sequence along with its context. Its cognate antigen is unknown. At least 3 on the Clinical Activity Score was recorded for ophthalmopathy patients, who also had NOSPECS grade at least 4 and duration under 3 months. The data derive from a study of T cells in Graves' hyperthyroidism and ophthalmopathy. About the study: Sampling of peripheral blood happened at initial diagnosis, prior to any treatment. Findings and caveats of the study: Blood held most thyroid clonotypes expanded above 0.001 frequency. Model output signaled ophthalmopathy a median about seven months ahead of onset.

V shed 8 bases, J shed 6 bases, and the junction held 14 bases outside the gene matches. Germline V gene lookup returns CDR1 MNHEY and CDR2 SVGEGT. The CDR3 totals 16 residues. TCR beta CDR3 sequences were amplified from RNA transcripts. The TCR CDR3 first-round RT-PCR relied on the HTBI primer set. TCRdb redid the calling of the multiplex PCR reads with MiXCR, one entry per CDR3 protein. The sample has about 400,000 distinct CDR3 sequences, approximately 14% seen once. The V and J genes are TRBV6-2 or TRBV6-3 and TRBJ2-7, with 12 bases identical to TRBD1. This clonotype was obtained from a woman aged 60-70 years with Graves' ophthalmopathy. What was sequenced was blood. In nucleotides, the CDR3 is TGTGCCAGCTCTTCCGGGGGTGGGACAGGGGGCCGCGAGCAGTACTTC. It encodes CASSSGGGTGGREQYF.